This T cell receptor beta chain derives from a study of T-cell memory formation after mild COVID-19. Study as a whole: There were largely donor-specific TCR clusters. Notes on the study in general: For contracting clones, CD4+ ones sat mainly in CM and EM, CD8+ in EMRA.

For this clonotype: The antigen remains unidentified.

Constant-segment-primed 5'RACE gave TCR alpha and TCR beta cDNA libraries with sample barcodes and UMIs. TCRdb re-analysed the 5' RACE reads in MiXCR, keeping a single row per CDR3 protein. The sample contains about 140,000 distinct CDR3 sequences, around 15% of which appear only once. CDR3 length: 14 residues. Trimming removed 6 bases at V and 4 bases at J, with 10 bases between. Germline CDR1 PRHDT, CDR2 FYEKMQ (reference sequence). The genes are TRBV13 and TRBJ2-6, with unresolved D. Specimen: PBMCs or a T cell subset sorted from them (not recorded which). This TCR was sampled from an adult woman who had mild COVID-19 (a few samples of this study predate the infection). Cell type and time point are not known. CDR3 residues: CASRTFSGANVLTF. Written as DNA, the CDR3 is TGTGCCAGCAGGACCTTTTCGGGGGCCAACGTCCTGACTTTC. The full variable domain, its missing parts supplied by reference TRBV13 and TRBJ2-6, is AAGVIQSPRHLIKEKRETATLKCYPIPRHDTVYWYQQGPGQDPQFLISFYEKMQSDKGSIPDRFSAQQFSDYHSELNMSSLELGDSALYFCASRTFSGANVLTFGAGSRLTVL.